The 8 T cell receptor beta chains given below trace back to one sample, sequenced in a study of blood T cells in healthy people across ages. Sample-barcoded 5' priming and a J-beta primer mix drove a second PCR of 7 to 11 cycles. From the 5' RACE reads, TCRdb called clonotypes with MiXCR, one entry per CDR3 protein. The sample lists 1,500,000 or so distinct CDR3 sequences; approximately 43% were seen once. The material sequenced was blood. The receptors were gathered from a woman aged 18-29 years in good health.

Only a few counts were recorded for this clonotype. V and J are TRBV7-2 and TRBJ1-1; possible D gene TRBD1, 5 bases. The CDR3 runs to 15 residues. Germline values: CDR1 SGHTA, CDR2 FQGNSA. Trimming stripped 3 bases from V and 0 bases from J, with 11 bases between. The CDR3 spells CASSFNTGMNTEAFF. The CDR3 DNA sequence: TGTGCCAGCAGCTTCAATACAGGCATGAACACTGAAGCTTTCTTT.

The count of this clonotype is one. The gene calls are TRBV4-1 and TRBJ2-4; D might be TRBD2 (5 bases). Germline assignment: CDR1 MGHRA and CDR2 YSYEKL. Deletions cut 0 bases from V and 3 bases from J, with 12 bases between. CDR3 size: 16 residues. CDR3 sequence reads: CASSQDRSGGKNIQYF. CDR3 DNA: TGCGCCAGCAGCCAAGACCGGAGCGGCGGCAAAAACATTCAGTACTTC.

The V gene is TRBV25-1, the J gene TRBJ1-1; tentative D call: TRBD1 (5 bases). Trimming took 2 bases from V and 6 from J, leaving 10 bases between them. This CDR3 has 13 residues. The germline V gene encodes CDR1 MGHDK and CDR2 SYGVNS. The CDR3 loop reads CASSEGGGAEAFF. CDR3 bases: TGTGCCAGCAGTGAAGGGGGAGGCGCTGAAGCTTTCTTT.

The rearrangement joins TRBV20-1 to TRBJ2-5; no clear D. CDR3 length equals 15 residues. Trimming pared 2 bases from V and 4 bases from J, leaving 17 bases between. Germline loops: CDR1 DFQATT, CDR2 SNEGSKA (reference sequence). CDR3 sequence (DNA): TGCAGTGCTAGATCCCCTAAAGCTCCCCCAGAGACCCAGTACTTC. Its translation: CSARSPKAPPETQYF.

The DNA of the CDR3 is TGTGCCAGCAGTTTATTCGGCAGGGCGGGTAACACTGAAGCTTTCTTT. Amino acids: CASSLFGRAGNTEAFF. The genes are TRBV28 and TRBJ1-1; D is possibly TRBD1 (5 bases). V gave up 1 base and J gave up 2 bases, with 14 bases separating them. The CDR3 length is 16 residues. Germline V gene data show CDR1 as MDHEN and CDR2 as SYDVKM.

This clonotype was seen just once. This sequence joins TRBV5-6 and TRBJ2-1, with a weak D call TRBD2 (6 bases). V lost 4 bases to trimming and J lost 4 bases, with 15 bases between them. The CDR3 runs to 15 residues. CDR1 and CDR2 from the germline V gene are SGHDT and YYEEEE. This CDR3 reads CASSLGGITYNEQFF. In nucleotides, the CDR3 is TGTGCCAGCAGCCTGGGGGGAATAACTTACAATGAGCAGTTCTTC. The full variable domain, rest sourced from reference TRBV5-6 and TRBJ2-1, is DAGVTQSPTHLIKTRGQQVTLRCSPKSGHDTVSWYQQALGQGPQFIFQYYEEEERQRGNFPDRFSGHQFPNYSSELNVNALLLGDSALYLCASSLGGITYNEQFFGPGTRLTVL.

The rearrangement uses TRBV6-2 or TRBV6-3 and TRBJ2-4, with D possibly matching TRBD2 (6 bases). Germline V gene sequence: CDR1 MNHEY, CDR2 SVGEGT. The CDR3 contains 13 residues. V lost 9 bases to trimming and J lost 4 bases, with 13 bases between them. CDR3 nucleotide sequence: TGTGCCAGTCAACTGGGAGGTAAAAACATTCAGTACTTC. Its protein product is CASQLGGKNIQYF.

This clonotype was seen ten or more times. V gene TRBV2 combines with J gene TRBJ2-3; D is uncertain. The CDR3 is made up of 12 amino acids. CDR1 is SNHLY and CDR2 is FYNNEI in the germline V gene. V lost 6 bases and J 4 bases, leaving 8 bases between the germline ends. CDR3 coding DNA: TGTGCCAGCAGGGAGCGTGCAGATACGCAGTATTTT. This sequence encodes CASRERADTQYF. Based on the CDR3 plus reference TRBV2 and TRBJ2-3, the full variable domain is EPEVTQTPSHQVTQMGQEVILRCVPISNHLYFYWYRQILGQKVEFLVSFYNNEISEKSEIFDDQFSVERPDGSNFTLKIRSTKLEDSAMYFCASRERADTQYFGPGTRLTVL.